This T cell receptor beta chain came from a study of blood T cell repertoires in COVID-19. The germline CDR1 and CDR2 sequences are SGHNT and YYREEE (reference sequence). The CDR3 extends over 17 amino acids. Deletions cut 4 bases from V and 7 bases from J, with 21 bases between. Methods used by the authors: Amplification of reference gene primers provided the estimated nucleated cell counts. Assay: immunoSEQ multiplex PCR; the TCRdb copy retains only in-frame clones and omits some. The V and J calls and the clone size are those of that table, but D and trimming were determined from the DNA. The table shows roughly 230,000 clones, with 80% to 95% occurring only once.

This clonotype originated in a man under 40 with COVID-19, enrolled during active disease. The sample consisted of peripheral blood. This sequence joins TRBV5-4 and TRBJ1-6, with a possible D match to TRBD1 (5 bases). CDR3 amino acids: CASSLMGGTIGNSPLHF. The CDR3 bases are TGTGCCAGCAGCCTCATGGGGGGAACAATCGGGAATTCACCCCTCCACTTT. The entire variable domain, with the rest obtained from reference TRBV5-4 and TRBJ1-6, is as follows: ETGVTQSPTHLIKTRGQQVTLRCSSQSGHNTVSWYQQALGQGPQFIFQYYREEENGRGNFPPRFSGLQFPNYSSELNVNALELDDSALYLCASSLMGGTIGNSPLHFGNGTRLTVT.